This T cell receptor (beta chain) was identified during a study of CD8 T cells in ankylosing spondylitis. It was by quantitative 5'-RACE with molecular barcodes that TCR beta libraries were made. TCRdb recomputed calls from the 5' RACE reads with MiXCR, one row per CDR3 protein. The sample records some 450,000 distinct CDR3 sequences, roughly a sixth being singletons. The study's findings and limits: Relatively scarce in peripheral blood, disease-linked clones were CD8+. The study identified a TCR beta motif of under 10 highly homologous variants that appeared characteristic of ankylosing spondylitis blood.

With respect to this clonotype: Its antigen remains unidentified.

Germline CDR1 and CDR2: SGHVS and FNYEAQ. The length of the CDR3 is 17 residues. The germline V and J ends were trimmed by 1 base and 0 bases, with 14 bases remaining between them. The source of this sequence is a male donor with ankylosing spondylitis. The V and J genes are TRBV7-6 and TRBJ2-3; D is uncertain. Source material: blood, either unsorted or a sorted T cell fraction (not recorded which). CDR3 sequence (DNA): TGTGCCAGCAGCTTAGAGGTTGCCAGAATTAGCACAGATACGCAGTATTTT. It yields the protein CASSLEVARISTDTQYF.